This TCR beta chain was captured by sequencing in a study of T cell repertoires in cytomegalovirus infection. Study outcomes and limitations: Accumulated public TCR beta family frequency recognized individuals carrying CMV together with the relevant HLA.

In TCRdb, the reads were re-called with MiXCR into one record per CDR3 protein. The repertoire holds approximately 550,000 distinct CDR3 sequences, about 17% seen once, with more than 20% in the top ten. This clonotype was seen more than once but under ten times. Its specificity is not known. This TCR was sampled from a human donor in good health (CMV status not recorded). Some clones in this sample may be carry-over from other donors' samples. The sample consisted of CD8+ T cells from PBMCs.

The CDR3: CASSYSSEGSDYGYTF. The DNA of the CDR3 is TGTGCCAGCAGTTACTCTAGCGAAGGGTCGGACTATGGCTACACCTTC. The gene calls are TRBV6-5 and TRBJ1-2; D is unclear. V lost 0 bases and J lost 3, with 14 bases in between. The germline gives CDR1 MNHEY, CDR2 SVGAGI. The CDR3 consists of 16 residues.